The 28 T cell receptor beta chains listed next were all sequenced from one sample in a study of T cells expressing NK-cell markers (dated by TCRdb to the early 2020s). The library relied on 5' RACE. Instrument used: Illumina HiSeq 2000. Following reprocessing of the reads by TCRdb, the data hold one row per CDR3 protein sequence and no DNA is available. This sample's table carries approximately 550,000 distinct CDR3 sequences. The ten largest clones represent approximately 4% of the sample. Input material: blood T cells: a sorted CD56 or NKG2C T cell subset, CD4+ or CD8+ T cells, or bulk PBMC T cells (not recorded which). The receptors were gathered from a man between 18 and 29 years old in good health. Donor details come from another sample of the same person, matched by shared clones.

CDR3 residues: CASSWTTGEQYF. The chain combines TRBV12-3 or TRBV12-4 with TRBJ2-7. The CDR3 sequence is 12 residues long.

The CDR3 reads CATRTGETGELFF. This chain connects TRBV24-1 to TRBJ2-2; TCRdb designates TRBD1, a call that cannot be tested without DNA. The CDR3 is 13 residues long. Germline V gene data show CDR1 as KGHDR and CDR2 as SFDVKD.

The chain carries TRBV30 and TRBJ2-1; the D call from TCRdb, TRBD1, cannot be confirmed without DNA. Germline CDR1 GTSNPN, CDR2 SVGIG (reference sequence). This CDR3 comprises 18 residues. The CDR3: CAWLPGLGRTSSYNEQFF.

The CDR3 is CASSSLIADSYNEQFF. The chain uses TRBV6-5 and TRBJ2-1. This CDR3 spans 16 amino acids. Germline-derived CDR1 and CDR2 are MNHEY and SVGAGI.

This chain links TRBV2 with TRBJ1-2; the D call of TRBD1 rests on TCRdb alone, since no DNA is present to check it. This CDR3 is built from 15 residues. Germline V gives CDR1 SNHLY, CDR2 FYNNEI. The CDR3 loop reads CASSEGTGGDYGYTF.

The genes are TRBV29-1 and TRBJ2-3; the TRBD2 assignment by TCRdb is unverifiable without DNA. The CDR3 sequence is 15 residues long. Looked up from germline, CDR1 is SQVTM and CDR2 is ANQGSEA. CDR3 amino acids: CSVDTSLAGADTQYF.

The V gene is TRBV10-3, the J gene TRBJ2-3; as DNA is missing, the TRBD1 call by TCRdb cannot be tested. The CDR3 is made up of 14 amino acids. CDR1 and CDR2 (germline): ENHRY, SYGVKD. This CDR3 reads CAISWDRYTDTQYF.

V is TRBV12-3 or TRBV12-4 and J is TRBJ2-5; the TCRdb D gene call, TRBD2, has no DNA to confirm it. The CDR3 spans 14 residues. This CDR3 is CASSFSLVGETQYF.

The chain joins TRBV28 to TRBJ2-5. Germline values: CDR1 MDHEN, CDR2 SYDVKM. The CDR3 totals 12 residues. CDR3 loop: CASSLYPETQYF.

The CDR3 sequence is CASSQNSRGPYEQYF. J is TRBJ2-7 and V is TRBV4-3. The CDR3 is made up of 15 amino acids. Germline V lookup: CDR1 LGHNA, CDR2 YSLEER.

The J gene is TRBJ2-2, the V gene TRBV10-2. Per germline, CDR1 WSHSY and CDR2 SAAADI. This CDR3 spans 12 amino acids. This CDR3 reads CASRERTGELFF.

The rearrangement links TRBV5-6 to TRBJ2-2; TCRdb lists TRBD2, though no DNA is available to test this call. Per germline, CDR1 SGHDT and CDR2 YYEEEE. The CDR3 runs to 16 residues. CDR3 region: CASSTPSGSITGELFF.

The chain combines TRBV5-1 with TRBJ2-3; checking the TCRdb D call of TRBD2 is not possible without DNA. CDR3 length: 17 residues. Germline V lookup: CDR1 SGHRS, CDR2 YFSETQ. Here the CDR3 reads CASSLRTGTSGTDTQYF.

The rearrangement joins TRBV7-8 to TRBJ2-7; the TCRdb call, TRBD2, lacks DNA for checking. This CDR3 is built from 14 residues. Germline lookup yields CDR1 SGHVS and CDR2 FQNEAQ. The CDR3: CASSPLEAKREQYF.

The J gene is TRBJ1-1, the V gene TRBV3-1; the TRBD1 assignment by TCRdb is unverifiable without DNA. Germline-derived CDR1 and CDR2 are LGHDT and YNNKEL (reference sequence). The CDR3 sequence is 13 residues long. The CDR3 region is CATKSTGNTEAFF.

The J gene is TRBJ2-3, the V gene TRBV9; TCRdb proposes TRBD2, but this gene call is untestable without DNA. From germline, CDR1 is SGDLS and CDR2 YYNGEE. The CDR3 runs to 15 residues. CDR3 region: CASSDPTRWTDTQYF.

The CDR3 spells CASSLATGMNTESFF. The chain couples TRBV11-2 to TRBJ1-1; the D gene TCRdb calls, TRBD1, cannot be checked with no DNA. CDR1 SGHAT and CDR2 FQNNGV come from the germline V gene. The CDR3 totals 15 residues.

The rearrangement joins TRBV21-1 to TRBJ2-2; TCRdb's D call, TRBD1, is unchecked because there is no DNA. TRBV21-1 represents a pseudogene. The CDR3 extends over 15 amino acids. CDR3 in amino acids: CASSLWDRNTGELFF.

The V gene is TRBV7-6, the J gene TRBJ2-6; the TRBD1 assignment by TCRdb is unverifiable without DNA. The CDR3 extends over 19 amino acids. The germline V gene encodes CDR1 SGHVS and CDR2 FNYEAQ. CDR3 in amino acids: CASRGRGGVEISGANVLTF. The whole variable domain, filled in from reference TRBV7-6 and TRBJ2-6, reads GAGVSQSPRYKVTKRGQDVALRCDPISGHVSLYWYRQALGQGPEFLTYFNYEAQQDKSGLPNDRFSAERPEGSISTLTIQRTEQRDSAMYRCASRGRGGVEISGANVLTFGAGSRLTVL.

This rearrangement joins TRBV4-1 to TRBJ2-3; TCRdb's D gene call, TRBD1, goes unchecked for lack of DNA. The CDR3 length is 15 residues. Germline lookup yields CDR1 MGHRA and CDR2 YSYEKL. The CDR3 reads CASSQVPPLTVTQYF.

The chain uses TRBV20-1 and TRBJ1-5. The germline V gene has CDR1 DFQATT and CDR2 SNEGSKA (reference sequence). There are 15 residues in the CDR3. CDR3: CSARDLLGEYQPQHF.

Here the CDR3 reads CASSSDSDRDSYNEQFF. V gene TRBV12-3 or TRBV12-4 combines with J gene TRBJ2-1; TCRdb's D call of TRBD1 is untestable without DNA. The CDR3 loop spans 17 amino acids.

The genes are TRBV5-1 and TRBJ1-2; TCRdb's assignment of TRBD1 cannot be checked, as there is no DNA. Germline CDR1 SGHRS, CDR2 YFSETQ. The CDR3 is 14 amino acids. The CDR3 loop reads CASSLDPGTGGYTF.

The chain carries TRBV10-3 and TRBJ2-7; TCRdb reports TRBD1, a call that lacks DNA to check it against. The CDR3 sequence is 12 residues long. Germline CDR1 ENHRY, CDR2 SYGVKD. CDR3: CAIKRQGREQYF.

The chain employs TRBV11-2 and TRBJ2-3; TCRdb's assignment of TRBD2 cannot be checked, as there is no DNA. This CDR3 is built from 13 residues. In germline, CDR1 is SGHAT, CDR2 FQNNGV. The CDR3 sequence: CASLRGYTDTQYF.

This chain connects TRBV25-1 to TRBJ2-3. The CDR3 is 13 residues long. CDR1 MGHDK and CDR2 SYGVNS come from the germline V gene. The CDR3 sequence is CASSFKTTDTQYF.

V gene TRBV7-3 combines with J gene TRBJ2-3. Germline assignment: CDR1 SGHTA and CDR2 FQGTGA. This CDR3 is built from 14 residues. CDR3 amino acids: CASSLARSGDTQYF.

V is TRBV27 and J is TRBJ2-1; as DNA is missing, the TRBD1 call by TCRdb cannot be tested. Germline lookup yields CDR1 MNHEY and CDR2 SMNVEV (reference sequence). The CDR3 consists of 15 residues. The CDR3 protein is CASSSWTGPYNEQFF.